The 23 T cell receptor beta chains below all came from one sample that was sequenced in a study of naive and memory T cell subsets. The treatment was: skin biopsy from PPD injection site in Mantoux-positive individual. An oligonucleotide containing a UMI was ligated to the 3' end of TCR cDNA. Four PCR rounds used nested alpha and beta constant region primers plus the SP2 primer. TCRdb independently ran MiXCR on the UMI-ligation and nested PCR reads; one entry per CDR3 protein. The sample lists 20,000 to 25,000 distinct CDR3 sequences; around 6% were seen once. Sample: skin, taken from a tuberculin skin test site. These receptors came from an adult in good health.

With regard to this clonotype: A junction boundary mismatches the germline segment, possibly from a read error. J is TRBJ1-2 and V is TRBV19; D not certain. The CDR3 is made up of 13 amino acids. Germline V CDR1 and CDR2: LNHDA, SQIVND (reference sequence). The CDR3 coding sequence is TGTGTCAGTCGGACGGGAGCTAACTATGGCTACACCTTC. Translating gives CVSRTGANYGYTF.

This clonotype appeared a few times. The chain is built from TRBV19 and TRBJ1-5; D remains unclear. Trimming pared 3 bases from V and 0 bases from J, leaving 9 bases between. The CDR3 length is 15 residues. Germline lookup yields CDR1 LNHDA and CDR2 SQIVND (reference sequence). The CDR3 coding sequence is TGTGCCAGTAGTATCTATGGGGATAGCAATCAGCCCCAGCATTTT. Translation gives CASSIYGDSNQPQHF.

A note on this clonotype: A much bigger clone sits one base away, suggesting this may be a read error. The chain uses TRBV6-2 or TRBV6-3 and TRBJ1-2, with D possibly TRBD1 on 6 matching bases. This CDR3 contains 14 residues. Trimming left V 7 bases short and J 3 bases short, with 15 bases between. Germline CDR1 reads MNHEY; CDR2 reads SVGEGT. For the CDR3, the DNA is TGTGCCAGCAACGGACAGTCCGTCCACTATGGCTACACCTTC. Amino acid sequence: CASNGQSVHYGYTF.

This clonotype appeared many times. CDR3 loop: CASSPDNGGTGNTIYF. The DNA of the CDR3 is TGTGCCAGCAGCCCCGATAATGGTGGAACTGGAAACACCATATATTTT. The J gene is TRBJ1-3, the V gene TRBV9; D remains ambiguous. Trimming pared 4 bases from V and 2 bases from J, leaving 16 bases between. CDR1 and CDR2 (germline): SGDLS, YYNGEE. The CDR3 totals 16 residues.

This clonotype has ten or more counts. The chain joins TRBV11-2 to TRBJ2-1, with 13 bases matching TRBD2. Trimming took 3 bases from V and 2 from J; bases not matched to a gene: 10. CDR3 length equals 19 residues. Germline CDR1 and CDR2: SGHAT and FQNNGV. The CDR3, as DNA: TGTGCCAGCAGCTTGGGGAGATGGACTAGCGGGAGAACCTACAATGAGCAGTTCTTC. It is translated as CASSLGRWTSGRTYNEQFF.

Ten or more counts support this clonotype. The chain is built from TRBV2 and TRBJ2-1; possibly TRBD1 for D (6 bases). CDR1 is SNHLY and CDR2 is FYNNEI in the germline V gene. Trimming pared 4 bases from V and 7 bases from J, leaving 11 bases between. This CDR3 has 13 residues. CDR3 DNA sequence: TGTGCCAGCAGTGCGACAGGAGGTAATGAGCAGTTCTTC. Amino acid sequence: CASSATGGNEQFF.

This clonotype was found many times. The chain couples TRBV6-2 or TRBV6-3 to TRBJ2-3, with D tentatively TRBD1 (6 bases). V lost 4 bases and J lost 0, with 14 bases in between. This CDR3 comprises 16 residues. Germline CDR1 is MNHEY and CDR2 is SVGEGT. Here the CDR3 DNA reads TGTGCCAGCAGTTCCGGGACACTACTCAGCACAGATACGCAGTATTTT. Its translation: CASSSGTLLSTDTQYF.

The V call is TRBV12-3 or TRBV12-4, the J call TRBJ2-3, with D possibly being TRBD2 (6 bases). V gave up 5 bases and J gave up 2 bases, with 20 bases separating them. The CDR3 is made up of 17 amino acids. The CDR3 region has the DNA TGTGCCAGCAGTCCGCGTAGCGGAGGAGGGTCCACAGATACGCAGTATTTT. Its translation: CASSPRSGGGSTDTQYF.

This clonotype was seen a single time. Being one base from a much bigger clone, this may be a read error. J is TRBJ2-1 and V is TRBV28; 10 nucleotides match TRBD1. The CDR3 runs to 16 residues. V gave up 9 bases and J gave up 4 bases; unmatched junction bases: 12. The germline V gene encodes CDR1 MDHEN and CDR2 SYDVKM. The CDR3: CARSTVGQGVYNEQFF. In DNA, the CDR3 is TGTGCCAGGAGCACGGTAGGACAGGGGGTTTACAATGAGCAGTTCTTC.

This clonotype was recorded at least ten times. The V gene is TRBV4-1, the J gene TRBJ2-3; the match to TRBD2 covers 15 bases. This CDR3 spans 19 amino acids. Germline assignment: CDR1 MGHRA and CDR2 YSYEKL. The J segment lost 4 bases and the V segment lost 0 bases, leaving 8 bases of the junction unmatched. The CDR3 protein is CASSQDPGLAGGWADTQYF. The CDR3 nucleotides read TGCGCCAGCAGCCAAGATCCCGGACTAGCGGGAGGGTGGGCAGATACGCAGTATTTT.

This clonotype appeared many times. The chain couples TRBV7-6 to TRBJ2-1, with D maybe TRBD2 (5 bases). V was trimmed by 2 bases and J by 6 bases, leaving 17 bases between them. The CDR3 contains 16 residues. The V gene's germline CDR1 is SGHVS and CDR2 FNYEAQ. CDR3: CASSLHEGNRFNEQFF. DNA for the CDR3: TGTGCCAGCAGCTTACATGAGGGAAATAGGTTCAATGAGCAGTTCTTC.

V gene TRBV27 combines with J gene TRBJ1-2; 9 bases agree with TRBD1. The germline V gene has CDR1 MNHEY and CDR2 SMNVEV (reference sequence). The CDR3 runs 16 residues. Trimming took 4 bases from V and 7 from J; bases not matched to a gene: 13. The CDR3 loop reads CASSSSPGQGNGGYTF. CDR3 in DNA: TGTGCCAGCAGTTCCTCCCCGGGACAGGGTAATGGTGGCTACACCTTC.

This clonotype was counted at least ten times. The chain is built from TRBV10-3 and TRBJ2-1; D gene unclear. The V gene lost 1 base and the J gene lost 10 bases, with 5 bases spanning the gap. The CDR3 is made up of 11 amino acids. CDR1 and CDR2 from the germline V gene are ENHRY and SYGVKD. CDR3 amino acids: CAISELDEQFF. The CDR3 DNA follows: TGTGCCATCAGTGAGTTAGACGAGCAGTTCTTC.

This clonotype was detected many times. CDR3 bases: TGTGCCAGCAGCTTGGGCTATTTCTCCTACAATGAGCAGTTCTTC. Translated, it gives CASSLGYFSYNEQFF. The rearrangement joins TRBV5-4 to TRBJ2-1; D gene uncertain. V lost 0 bases, J lost 0 bases, and 7 bases lay in between. Germline CDR1 and CDR2: SGHNT and YYREEE (reference sequence). The CDR3 is 15 amino acids.

In its sample, this clonotype was seen many times. V gene TRBV21-1 combines with J gene TRBJ1-6. TRBV21-1 is shown as a pseudogene. This CDR3 region has 18 residues. DNA for the CDR3: TGTGCCAGCAGCAAAGCCCGTATCGAGGGCCACTATAATTCACCCCTCCACTTT. Protein: CASSKARIEGHYNSPLHF.

This sequence joins TRBV30 and TRBJ1-2, with D uncertain. Trimming took 5 bases from V and 6 from J, leaving 7 bases between them. The CDR3 sequence is 10 residues long. Germline assignment: CDR1 GTSNPN and CDR2 SVGIG (reference sequence). This chain's CDR3 is CAWEGNGYTF. CDR3 in DNA: TGTGCCTGGGAAGGGAATGGCTACACCTTC.

Many counts were recorded for this clonotype. V gene TRBV7-9 combines with J gene TRBJ2-3, with D uncertain. The germline V gene has CDR1 SEHNR and CDR2 FQNEAQ (reference sequence). V was shortened by 0 bases and J by 4 bases, with 8 bases between the two germline ends. The CDR3 extends over 14 amino acids. The CDR3 DNA reads as TGTGCCAGCAGCTTAGCCCTCGCCGCAGATACGCAGTATTTT. Amino acid sequence: CASSLALAADTQYF.

At least ten counts were recorded for this clonotype. V and J are TRBV15 and TRBJ2-1; tentative D call: TRBD2 (5 bases). The CDR3 covers 11 residues. Trimming took off 5 bases at V and 13 bases at J, with 12 bases between the two ends. Germline CDR1 LNHNV, CDR2 YYDKDF (reference sequence). In DNA form, the CDR3 reads TGTGCCACCAGCGGAGGACTGCTCCAGTTCTTC. Protein: CATSGGLLQFF.

This clonotype was seen repeatedly, ten times or more. The rearrangement uses TRBV7-3 and TRBJ2-2; 9 bases are a match to TRBD1. This CDR3 is 15 amino acids long. Germline loops: CDR1 SGHTA, CDR2 FQGTGA. The V and J ends lost 4 bases and 4 bases, in that order; junction bases with no gene match: 4. CDR3 protein: CASSSKQGATGELFF. The CDR3 DNA reads TGTGCCAGCAGCTCAAAACAGGGGGCCACCGGGGAGCTGTTTTTT.

This clonotype is labeled as medium-sized. The chain joins TRBV4-3 to TRBJ2-3, with a weak D call TRBD2 (5 bases). The CDR3 is 13 residues long. CDR1 and CDR2 (germline): LGHNA, YSLEER. The V end was cut by 0 bases, the J end by 4 bases, with 5 bases between. The CDR3: CASSQDGADTQYF. The DNA for the CDR3 is TGCGCCAGCAGCCAAGACGGGGCAGATACGCAGTATTTT.

V is TRBV12-3 or TRBV12-4 and J is TRBJ1-5; the D is unclear. This CDR3 spans 13 amino acids. V was trimmed by 2 bases and J by 4 bases, leaving 6 bases between them. CDR3 bases: TGTGCCAGCAGTTTAAGCCAGAATCAGCCCCAGCATTTT. Its translation: CASSLSQNQPQHF.

This clonotype appeared many times. This chain joins TRBV14 and TRBJ1-3; D is undetermined. Trimming shortened V by 3 bases and J by 0 bases, and 12 bases separated the two germline ends. From germline, CDR1 is SGHDN and CDR2 FVKESK. There are 16 residues in the CDR3. CDR3 in DNA: TGTGCCAGCAGCCACCTAGGAGCGCTCTCTGGAAACACCATATATTTT. Protein product: CASSHLGALSGNTIYF. Looking up the rest from reference TRBV14 and TRBJ1-3 gives the full variable domain: EAGVTQFPSHSVIEKGQTVTLRCDPISGHDNLYWYRRVMGKEIKFLLHFVKESKQDESGMPNNRFLAERTGGTYSTLKVQPAELEDSGVYFCASSHLGALSGNTIYFGEGSWLTVV.

The V gene is TRBV6-2 or TRBV6-3, the J gene TRBJ2-5; 13 bases match TRBD2. J was trimmed by 5 bases and V by 0 bases; bases with no gene match: 9. The CDR3 is 18 residues long. Germline V gene lookup returns CDR1 MNHEY and CDR2 SVGEGT. DNA of the CDR3: TGTGCCAGCAGTTACTCCCCCGGGACTAGCGGGGTTAGGGAGACCCAGTACTTC. As protein: CASSYSPGTSGVRETQYF.